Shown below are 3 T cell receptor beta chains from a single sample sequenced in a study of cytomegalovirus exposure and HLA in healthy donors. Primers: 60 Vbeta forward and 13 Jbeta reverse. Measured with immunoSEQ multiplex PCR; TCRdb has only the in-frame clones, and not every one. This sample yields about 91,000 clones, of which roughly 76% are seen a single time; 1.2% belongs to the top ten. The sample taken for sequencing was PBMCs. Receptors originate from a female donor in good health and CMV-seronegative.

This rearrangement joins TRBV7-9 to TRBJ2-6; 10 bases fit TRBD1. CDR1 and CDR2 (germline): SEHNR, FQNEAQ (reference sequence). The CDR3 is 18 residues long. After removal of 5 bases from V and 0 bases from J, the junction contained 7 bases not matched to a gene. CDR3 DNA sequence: TGTGCCAGCAGCCCTAGGGGACAGGGGAACTCTGGGGCCAACGTCCTGACTTTC. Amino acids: CASSPRGQGNSGANVLTF.

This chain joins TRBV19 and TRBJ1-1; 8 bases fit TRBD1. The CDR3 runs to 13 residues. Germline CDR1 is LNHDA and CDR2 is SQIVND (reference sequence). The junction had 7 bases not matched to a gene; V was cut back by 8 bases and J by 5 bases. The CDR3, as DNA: TGTGCCAGTGGGACAGGTTCTATGACTGAAGCTTTCTTT. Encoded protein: CASGTGSMTEAFF.

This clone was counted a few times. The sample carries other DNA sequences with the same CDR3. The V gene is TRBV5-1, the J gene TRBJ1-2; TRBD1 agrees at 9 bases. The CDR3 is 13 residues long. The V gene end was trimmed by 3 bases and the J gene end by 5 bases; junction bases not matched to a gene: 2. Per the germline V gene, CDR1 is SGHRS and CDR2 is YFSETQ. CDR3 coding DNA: TGCGCCAGCAGCTCACAGGGGGCATATGGCTACACCTTC. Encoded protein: CASSSQGAYGYTF.